Below are 4 T cell receptor beta chains sequenced from a single sample in a study of molecular identifiers for immune sequencing clone quantification. TCRdb re-derived calls from the PCR reads in MiXCR, one entry per CDR3 protein. The data hold approximately 100,000 distinct CDR3 sequences, with roughly a third observed a single time. The sequenced material came from naive CD8+ T cells from blood, with Jurkat cell RNA spiked in. Stated subset: FACS-sorted CD8+CD4-CCR7+CD45RA+ naive T cells. The receptor set was obtained from a human donor in good health. Some libraries in this study had Jurkat cell RNA spiked in.

The V call is TRBV4-2, the J call TRBJ2-3; the D gene is possibly TRBD2 (6 bases). The CDR3 sequence is 16 residues long. Trimming cost V 1 base and J 4 bases, with 15 bases left between them. Looked up from germline, CDR1 is LGHNA and CDR2 is YNFKEQ. The CDR3 DNA follows: TGTGCCAGCAGCCAAGTTCCGGGAGCGGCCTCAGATACGCAGTATTTT. Protein: CASSQVPGAASDTQYF.

As for this clonotype: Given a much more abundant clone one base away, this may be a read error. J is TRBJ1-5 and V is TRBV4-3; D call uncertain. Germline CDR1 LGHNA, CDR2 YSLEER. V gave up 0 bases and J gave up 6 bases, with 18 bases separating them. This CDR3 is 17 amino acids long. The CDR3 protein is CASSQDRTSRIGQPQHF. The CDR3 bases are TGCGCCAGCAGCCAAGATCGCACCTCCAGGATTGGTCAGCCCCAGCATTTT.

This clonotype was found a few times. This CDR3 reads CASSPSTGGGPTDTQYF. CDR3 bases: TGTGCCAGCAGCCCCTCCACGGGTGGCGGCCCCACAGATACGCAGTATTTT. The chain combines TRBV13 with TRBJ2-3; D gene ambiguous. V gave up 5 bases and J gave up 2 bases, with 20 bases separating them. The CDR3 loop spans 17 amino acids. Germline CDR1 and CDR2: PRHDT and FYEKMQ (reference sequence).

This clonotype appeared a few times. The chain is built from TRBV6-2 or TRBV6-3 and TRBJ2-2; TRBD2 is a possible D gene (5 bases). Germline values: CDR1 MNHEY, CDR2 SVGEGT. The CDR3 is 17 residues long. V lost 0 bases and J lost 2, with 13 bases in between. CDR3 sequence: CASSYSWEEGNTGELFF. The CDR3 DNA is TGTGCCAGCAGTTACTCTTGGGAAGAGGGCAACACCGGGGAGCTGTTTTTT.